This T cell receptor (beta chain) stems from a study of cytomegalovirus exposure and HLA in healthy donors. Study conclusions and caveats: CMV serostatus stood as the only immune exposure information on hand. Previously analyzed data showed that most TCR beta V segments were productive at a frequency of about 90% or about 30%. An apparent linkage of common viral pathogens to several of the most significant clusters emerged in a later analysis. When analyzed later, a missense DCLRE1C variant was found to be linked to TCR beta V- and J-gene trimming.

The germline V and J ends were trimmed by 0 bases and 2 bases, with 12 bases remaining between them. Germline loops: CDR1 SGDLS, CDR2 YYNGEE. CDR3 length: 15 residues. With respect to this clone: Antigen unknown.

Vbeta (60) and Jbeta (13) primers were used in the PCR. Only in-frame clones appear in the TCRdb table, and some are missing; sequencing was by immunoSEQ multiplex PCR. This sample carries about 230,000 clones, 85% of them seen once, and the ten largest clones take roughly 0.22%. This clonotype was obtained from a girl aged 2 to 10 in good health and CMV-seronegative. Source material: PBMCs. The chain couples TRBV9 to TRBJ2-7; TRBD2 might be the D (6 bases). The CDR3 DNA sequence: TGTGCCAGCAGCGTAGCTAGCGACCGAGCCTACGAGCAGTACTTC. It translates to CASSVASDRAYEQYF.